These 5 T cell receptor beta chains were sequenced from one sample in a study of blood T cells in healthy people across ages (dated by TCRdb to between 2015 and 2016). The method was 5' RACE. The sample was run on an Illumina HiSeq 2500. A second roughly 7 to 11 cycle PCR used a sample-barcoded 5' primer and a J-beta primer mix. TCRdb passed the public sequencing reads through fastp at Q25 and MiXCR, retaining productive beta sequences. Rows with one shared CDR3 protein collapse into an entry with the most common genes and DNA. Present in this sample are about 720,000 distinct CDR3 sequences, about a fifth of which were seen just once. The top ten clonotypes cover around 21% of the sample. The sequenced material came from blood. These receptors originate from a man between 65 and 85 years old in good health.

This chain uses TRBV7-3 with TRBJ2-1; the match to TRBD2 covers 11 bases. The length of the CDR3 is 15 residues. Trimming took 3 bases from V and 8 from J; bases not matched to a gene: 6. Germline-derived CDR1 and CDR2 are SGHTA and FQGTGA. The CDR3 protein is CASSFSGRADHEQFF. The CDR3 DNA sequence: TGTGCCAGCAGCTTTAGCGGGAGGGCGGATCATGAGCAGTTCTTC.

This clonotype was seen more than once but under ten times. One junction end disagrees with the germline gene, perhaps due to a read error. The chain uses TRBV20-1 and TRBJ2-1; 13 bases are shared with TRBD2. The CDR3 is 15 residues long. Per germline, CDR1 DFQATT and CDR2 SNEGSKA (reference sequence). The CDR3 nucleotides read TGCAGTGCTAGCCGACTAGCGGGGGGTGGTAATGGGCAGTTCTTC. Its translation is CSASRLAGGGNGQFF.

The V call is TRBV28, the J call TRBJ1-5, with a tentative D call TRBD1 (5 bases). The V end lost 2 bases, the J end lost 6 bases, and 11 bases lay between the germline ends. CDR1 is MDHEN, CDR2 SYDVKM, per germline. The CDR3 is 14 amino acids. In DNA, the CDR3 is TGTGCCAGCAGTTTACCCAGGGACGCTCAGCCCCAGCATTTT. It translates to CASSLPRDAQPQHF.

This clonotype appeared a few times. The chain employs TRBV7-2 and TRBJ2-1; TRBD2 matches 9 bases. The assigned J gene may be wrong: the sequence end matches TRBJ2-7 better. The CDR3 has 15 amino acids. From germline, CDR1 is SGHTA and CDR2 FQGNSA. The CDR3 loop is CASSANIAGAKEQYV. The CDR3 DNA reads as TGTGCCAGCAGCGCCAACATAGCGGGAGCGAAAGAGCAGTACGTC.

The chain recombines TRBV15 with TRBJ2-2; the match to TRBD1 covers 10 bases. Germline V gene lookup returns CDR1 LNHNV and CDR2 YYDKDF (reference sequence). This CDR3 region has 16 residues. Trimming cost V 5 bases and J 7 bases; bases outside gene matches: 10. This chain's CDR3 is CATSGRDRGLSGELFF. The CDR3 DNA reads as TGTGCCACCAGCGGCCGGGACAGGGGTTTGAGCGGGGAGCTGTTTTTT. Full variable domain (remainder filled in from reference TRBV15 and TRBJ2-2): DAMVIQNPRYQVTQFGKPVTLSCSQTLNHNVMYWYQQKSSQAPKLLFHYYDKDFNNEADTPDNFQSRRPNTSFCFLDIRSPGLGDTAMYLCATSGRDRGLSGELFFGEGSRLTVL.